Following are 17 T cell receptor beta chains from one sample sequenced in a study of T cell responses to AZD1222 COVID-19 vaccine. Profiling relied on immunoSEQ multiplex PCR, and the TCRdb table lists in-frame clones only, not all of them. The profile covers about 150,000 clones, with 93% appearing a single time and around 5% taken by the ten largest. Sequences were derived from peripheral blood, sampled on day 0 of AZD1222 vaccination. These receptors were obtained from an adult in good health.

V is TRBV2 and J is TRBJ2-7, with D uncertain. The CDR3 totals 14 residues. In germline, CDR1 is SNHLY, CDR2 FYNNEI. V lost 2 bases to trimming and J lost 0 bases, with 8 bases between them. CDR3 sequence reads: CASSEYTSSYEQYF. In DNA, the CDR3 is TGTGCCAGCAGTGAATACACGAGCTCCTACGAGCAGTACTTC.

This clone occurred once. The V gene is TRBV9, the J gene TRBJ1-3; D remains unclear. CDR3 size: 17 residues. Trimming shortened V by 0 bases and J by 3 bases, and 16 bases separated the two germline ends. Germline assignment: CDR1 SGDLS and CDR2 YYNGEE. The CDR3 here is CASSVGRPLWGGNTIYF. The CDR3 DNA follows: TGTGCCAGCAGCGTAGGGCGGCCCCTCTGGGGTGGAAACACCATATATTTT.

The rearrangement links TRBV28 to TRBJ1-1; the match to TRBD1 covers 9 bases. The CDR3 consists of 15 residues. Germline V gives CDR1 MDHEN, CDR2 SYDVKM. V dropped 5 bases and J dropped 1; count of bases not matched to a gene: 5. The CDR3 sequence is CASSPGDRENTEAFF. The CDR3 nucleotides read TGTGCCAGCAGTCCGGGGGACAGGGAGAACACTGAAGCTTTCTTT. Looking up the rest from reference TRBV28 and TRBJ1-1 gives the full variable domain: DVKVTQSSRYLVKRTGEKVFLECVQDMDHENMFWYRQDPGLGLRLIYFSYDVKMKEKGDIPEGYSVSREKKERFSLILESASTNQTSMYLCASSPGDRENTEAFFGQGTRLTVV.

The gene calls are TRBV29-1 and TRBJ2-3, with 7 bases that match TRBD1. The CDR3 has 15 amino acids. V shed 5 bases and J 2 bases; nucleotides not matched to a gene: 10. The V gene's germline CDR1 is SQVTM and CDR2 ANQGSEA. The CDR3 reads CSVNGRQGITDTQYF. DNA for the CDR3: TGCAGCGTTAATGGTCGACAGGGAATCACAGATACGCAGTATTTT.

This clone was observed once. The rearrangement uses TRBV9 and TRBJ2-1; a possible D gene is TRBD2 (6 bases). V lost 4 bases and J lost 0, with 20 bases in between. The length of the CDR3 is 18 residues. Per the germline V gene, CDR1 is SGDLS and CDR2 is YYNGEE. The CDR3, as DNA: TGTGCCAGCAGCCCGAGTGGGAGGACCAGTAGCTCCTACAATGAGCAGTTCTTC. This translates into CASSPSGRTSSSYNEQFF.

This rearrangement joins TRBV5-5 to TRBJ2-2; D gene uncertain. V was clipped by 4 bases and J by 6 bases, with 19 bases between them. In germline, CDR1 is SGHKS, CDR2 YYEKEE (reference sequence). This CDR3 is 16 amino acids long. CDR3 bases: TGTGCCAGCAGCCACGCCCGGACGGCCCTGGCCGGGGAGCTGTTTTTT. It translates to CASSHARTALAGELFF.

The CDR3 region is CSASKEGGMNTEAFF. DNA of the CDR3: TGCAGTGCTAGTAAGGAGGGGGGCATGAACACTGAAGCTTTCTTT. V is TRBV20-1 and J is TRBJ1-1; D may be TRBD1 (6 bases). Deletions cut 3 bases from V and 0 bases from J, with 14 bases between. The CDR3 is 15 residues long. Germline V gives CDR1 DFQATT, CDR2 SNEGSKA (reference sequence).

The chain employs TRBV5-1 and TRBJ1-1; tentatively, D is TRBD1 (6 bases). This CDR3 spans 16 amino acids. Between the trimmed V and J ends, which lost 4 bases and 0 bases, there was a span of 16 bases. Germline values: CDR1 SGHRS, CDR2 YFSETQ. CDR3 amino acids: CASSTGQFSMNTEAFF. The CDR3 DNA reads TGCGCCAGCAGCACCGGACAGTTTTCAATGAACACTGAAGCTTTCTTT.

The CDR3 here is CASSYELNTEAFF. CDR3 DNA: TGTGCCAGCAGTTACGAGTTAAACACTGAAGCTTTCTTT. The chain recombines TRBV6-5 with TRBJ1-1; unclear D gene. The CDR3 extends over 13 amino acids. Germline V gene data show CDR1 as MNHEY and CDR2 as SVGAGI. V lost 2 bases and J 2 bases, leaving 6 bases between the germline ends.

The CDR3 is CASTRDSLQETQYF. The CDR3 DNA is TGTGCCAGCACCCGGGACAGCCTCCAAGAGACCCAGTACTTC. The chain links TRBV2 to TRBJ2-5, with 7 positions matching TRBD1. The CDR3 is 14 residues long. CDR1 is SNHLY, CDR2 FYNNEI, per germline. After removal of 7 bases from V and 1 base from J, the junction contained 6 bases not matched to a gene.

The V call is TRBV16, the J call TRBJ1-1, with TRBD1 as a possible D gene (5 bases). Germline CDR1 KGHSY, CDR2 FQNENV. There are 15 residues in the CDR3. Trimming cost V 4 bases and J 2 bases, with 14 bases left between them. CDR3 residues: CASSLWGGVNTEAFF. The DNA of the CDR3 is TGTGCCAGCAGCCTTTGGGGGGGGGTCAACACTGAAGCTTTCTTT.

The gene calls are TRBV2 and TRBJ1-6; maybe TRBD1 (6 bases). The CDR3 extends over 13 amino acids. The V and J ends lost 5 bases and 6 bases respectively, with 8 bases between them. Germline CDR1 is SNHLY and CDR2 is FYNNEI. The CDR3 sequence: CASSRDTNSPLHF. The CDR3 DNA follows: TGTGCCAGCAGTCGGGACACTAATTCACCCCTCCACTTT. Combining the CDR3 with reference TRBV2 and TRBJ1-6 gives the whole variable domain EPEVTQTPSHQVTQMGQEVILRCVPISNHLYFYWYRQILGQKVEFLVSFYNNEISEKSEIFDDQFSVERPDGSNFTLKIRSTKLEDSAMYFCASSRDTNSPLHFGNGTRLTVT.

The chain couples TRBV25-1 to TRBJ2-7, with D perhaps given as TRBD1 or TRBD2 (7 bases each). Germline CDR1 MGHDK, CDR2 SYGVNS. Trimming shortened V by 4 bases and J by 3 bases, and 16 bases separated the two germline ends. The CDR3 covers 15 residues. The CDR3, as DNA: TGTGCCAGCAGTGGGGGGGGACAGCGGAACTACGAGCAGTACTTC. Translating gives CASSGGGQRNYEQYF.

The V gene is TRBV7-2, the J gene TRBJ2-5; 11 bases map to TRBD2. CDR3 length: 15 residues. Trimming at V came to 6 bases and at J to 1 base, leaving 4 bases not matched to a gene. Germline lookup yields CDR1 SGHTA and CDR2 FQGNSA. In nucleotides, the CDR3 is TGTGCCAGCAGGCGACTAGCGGGACTCCAAGAGACCCAGTACTTC. Translated: CASRRLAGLQETQYF.

This chain joins TRBV19 and TRBJ2-1; TRBD1 aligns across 9 bases. The germline gives CDR1 LNHDA, CDR2 SQIVND (reference sequence). This CDR3 region has 13 residues. Trimming removed 4 bases from V and 10 bases from J; junction bases left unmatched: 5. This CDR3 is CASSKRDREEQFF. CDR3 coding DNA: TGTGCCAGTAGTAAGCGGGACAGGGAAGAGCAGTTCTTC.

The rearrangement links TRBV5-1 to TRBJ2-1; possible D gene TRBD2, 6 bases. V lost 0 bases to trimming and J lost 15 bases, with 10 bases between them. This CDR3 comprises 11 residues. The germline V gene encodes CDR1 SGHRS and CDR2 YFSETQ. The CDR3 bases are TGCGCCAGCAGCTTGGAGGGAGGCACGTTCTTC. Translated: CASSLEGGTFF.

The chain joins TRBV18 to TRBJ2-1, with D unclear. Germline V gene lookup returns CDR1 KGHSH and CDR2 LQKENI. The CDR3 consists of 12 residues. Trimming pared 2 bases from V and 5 bases from J, leaving 4 bases between. CDR3 in DNA: TGTGCCAGCTCACCAAACCACAATGAGCAGTTCTTC. This sequence encodes CASSPNHNEQFF.